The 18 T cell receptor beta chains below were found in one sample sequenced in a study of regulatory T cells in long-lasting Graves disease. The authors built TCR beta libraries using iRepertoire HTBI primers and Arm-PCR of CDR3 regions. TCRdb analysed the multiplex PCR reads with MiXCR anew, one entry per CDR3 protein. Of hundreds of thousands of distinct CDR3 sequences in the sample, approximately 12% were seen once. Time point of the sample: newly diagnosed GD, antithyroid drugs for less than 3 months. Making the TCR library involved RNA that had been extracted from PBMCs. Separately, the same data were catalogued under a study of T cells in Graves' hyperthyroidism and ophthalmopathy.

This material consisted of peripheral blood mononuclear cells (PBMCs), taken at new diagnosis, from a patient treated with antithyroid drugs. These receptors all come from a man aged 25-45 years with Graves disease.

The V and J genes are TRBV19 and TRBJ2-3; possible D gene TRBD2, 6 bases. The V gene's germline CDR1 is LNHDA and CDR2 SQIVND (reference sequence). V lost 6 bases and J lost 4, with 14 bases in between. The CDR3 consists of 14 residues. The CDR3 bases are TGTGCCAGTAGCTGGCGGGAACCATCAGATACGCAGTATTTT. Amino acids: CASSWREPSDTQYF.

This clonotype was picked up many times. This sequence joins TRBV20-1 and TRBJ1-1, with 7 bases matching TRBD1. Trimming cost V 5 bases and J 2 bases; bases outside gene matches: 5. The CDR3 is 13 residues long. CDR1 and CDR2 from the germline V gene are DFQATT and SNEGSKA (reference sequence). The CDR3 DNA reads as TGCAGTGCTCGGGACAGCAAAAACACTGAAGCTTTCTTT. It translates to CSARDSKNTEAFF.

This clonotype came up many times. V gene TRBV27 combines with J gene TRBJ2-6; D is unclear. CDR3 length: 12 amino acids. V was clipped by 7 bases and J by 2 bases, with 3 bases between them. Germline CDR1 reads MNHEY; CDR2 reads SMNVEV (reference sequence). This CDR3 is CASTTGANVLTF. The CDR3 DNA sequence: TGTGCCAGCACCACTGGGGCCAACGTCCTGACTTTC.

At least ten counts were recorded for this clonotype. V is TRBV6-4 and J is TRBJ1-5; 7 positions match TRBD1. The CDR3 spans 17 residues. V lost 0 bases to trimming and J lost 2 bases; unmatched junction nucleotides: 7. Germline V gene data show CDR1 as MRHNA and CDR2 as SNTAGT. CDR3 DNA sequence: TGTGCCAGCAGTGACTCGAGGGGGCTGTATGGCAATCAGCCCCAGCATTTT. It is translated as CASSDSRGLYGNQPQHF.

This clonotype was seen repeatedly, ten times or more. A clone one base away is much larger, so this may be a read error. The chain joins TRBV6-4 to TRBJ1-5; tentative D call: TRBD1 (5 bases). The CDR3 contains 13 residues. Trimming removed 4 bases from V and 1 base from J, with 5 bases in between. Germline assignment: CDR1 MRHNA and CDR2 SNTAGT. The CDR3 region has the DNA TGTGCCAGCAGTGGGGGGAGCAATCAGCCCCAGCATTTT. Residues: CASSGGSNQPQHF.

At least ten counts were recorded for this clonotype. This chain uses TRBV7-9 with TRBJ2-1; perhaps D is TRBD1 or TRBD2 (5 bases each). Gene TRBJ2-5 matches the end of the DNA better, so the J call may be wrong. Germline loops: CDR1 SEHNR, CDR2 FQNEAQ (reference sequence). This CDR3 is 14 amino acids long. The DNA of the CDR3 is TGTGCCAGCAGCTTGGGCCTCGGGACAGAGACCCAGTACTTC. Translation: CASSLGLGTETQYF.

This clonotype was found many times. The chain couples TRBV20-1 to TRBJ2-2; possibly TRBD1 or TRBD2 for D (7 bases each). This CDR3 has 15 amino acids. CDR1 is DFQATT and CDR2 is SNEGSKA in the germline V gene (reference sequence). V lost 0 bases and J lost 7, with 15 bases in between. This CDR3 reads CSARDQGGVDGELFF. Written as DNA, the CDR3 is TGCAGTGCTAGAGATCAGGGGGGGGTTGACGGGGAGCTGTTTTTT.

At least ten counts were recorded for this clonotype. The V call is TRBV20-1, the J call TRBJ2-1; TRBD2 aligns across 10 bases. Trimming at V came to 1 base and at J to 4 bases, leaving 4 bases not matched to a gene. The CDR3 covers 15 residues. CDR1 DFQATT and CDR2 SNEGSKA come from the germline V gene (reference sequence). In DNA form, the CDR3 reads TGCAGTGCTAGAGTGCCGGGACTAGCGTACAATGAGCAGTTCTTC. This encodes CSARVPGLAYNEQFF.

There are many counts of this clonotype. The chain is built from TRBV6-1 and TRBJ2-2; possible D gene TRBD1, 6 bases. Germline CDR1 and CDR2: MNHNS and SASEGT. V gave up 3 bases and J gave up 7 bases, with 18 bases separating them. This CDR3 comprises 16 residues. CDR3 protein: CASSDGLGARSGELFF. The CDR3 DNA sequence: TGTGCCAGCAGTGATGGACTGGGGGCGCGTAGCGGGGAGCTGTTTTTT.

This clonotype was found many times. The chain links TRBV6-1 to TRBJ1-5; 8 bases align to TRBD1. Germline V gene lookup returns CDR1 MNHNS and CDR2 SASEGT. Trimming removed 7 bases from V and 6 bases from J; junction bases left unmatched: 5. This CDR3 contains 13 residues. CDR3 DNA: TGTGCCAGCAATCAGGGGGCTAGTCAGCCCCAGCATTTT. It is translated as CASNQGASQPQHF.

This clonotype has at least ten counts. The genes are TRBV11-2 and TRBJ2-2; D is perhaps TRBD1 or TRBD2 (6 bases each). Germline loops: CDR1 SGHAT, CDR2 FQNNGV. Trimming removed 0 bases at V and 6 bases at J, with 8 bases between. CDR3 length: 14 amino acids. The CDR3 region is CASSLERGAGELFF. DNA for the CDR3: TGTGCCAGCAGCTTAGAAAGGGGGGCCGGGGAGCTGTTTTTT.

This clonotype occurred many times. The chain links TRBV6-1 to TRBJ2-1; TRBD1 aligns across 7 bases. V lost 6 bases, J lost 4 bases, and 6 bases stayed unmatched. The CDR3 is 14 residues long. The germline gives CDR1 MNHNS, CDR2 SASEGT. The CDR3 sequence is CASSRGSTYNEQFF. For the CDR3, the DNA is TGTGCCAGCAGCAGGGGGTCTACGTACAATGAGCAGTTCTTC.

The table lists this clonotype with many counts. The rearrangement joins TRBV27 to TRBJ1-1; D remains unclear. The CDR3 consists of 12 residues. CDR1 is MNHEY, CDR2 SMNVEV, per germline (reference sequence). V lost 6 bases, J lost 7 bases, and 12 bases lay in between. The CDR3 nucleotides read TGTGCCAGCAGACGGACCGAGGGTGAAGCTTTCTTT. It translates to CASRRTEGEAFF.

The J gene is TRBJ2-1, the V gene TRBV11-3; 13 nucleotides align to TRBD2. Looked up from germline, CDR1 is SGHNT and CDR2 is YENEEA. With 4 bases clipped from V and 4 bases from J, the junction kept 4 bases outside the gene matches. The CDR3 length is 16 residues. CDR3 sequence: CASSWGLAGPYNEQFF. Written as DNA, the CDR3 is TGTGCCAGCAGCTGGGGACTAGCGGGACCTTACAATGAGCAGTTCTTC.

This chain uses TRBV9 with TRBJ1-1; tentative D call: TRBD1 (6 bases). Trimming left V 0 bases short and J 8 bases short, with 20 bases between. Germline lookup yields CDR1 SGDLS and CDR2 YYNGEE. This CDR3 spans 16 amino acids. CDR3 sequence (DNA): TGTGCCAGCAGCGTAGATCCGCACCAGGGGATTACGGAAGCTTTCTTT. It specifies CASSVDPHQGITEAFF.

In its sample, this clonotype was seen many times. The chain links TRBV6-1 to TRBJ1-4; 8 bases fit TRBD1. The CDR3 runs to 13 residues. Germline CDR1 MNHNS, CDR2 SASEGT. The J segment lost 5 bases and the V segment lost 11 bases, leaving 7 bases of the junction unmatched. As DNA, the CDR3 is TGTGCCTCCAGGACAGGGTTGAATGAAAAACTGTTTTTT. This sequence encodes CASRTGLNEKLFF.

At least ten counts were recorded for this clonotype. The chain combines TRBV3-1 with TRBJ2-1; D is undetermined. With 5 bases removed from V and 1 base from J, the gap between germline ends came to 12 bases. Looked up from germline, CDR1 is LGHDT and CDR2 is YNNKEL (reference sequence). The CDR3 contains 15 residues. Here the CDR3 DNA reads TGTGCCAGCAGCATCGACTCCATTTCCTACAATGAGCAGTTCTTC. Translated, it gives CASSIDSISYNEQFF.

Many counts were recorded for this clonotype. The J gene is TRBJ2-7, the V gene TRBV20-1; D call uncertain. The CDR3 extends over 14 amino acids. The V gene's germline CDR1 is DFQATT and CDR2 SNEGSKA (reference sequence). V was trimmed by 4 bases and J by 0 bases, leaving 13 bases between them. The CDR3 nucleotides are TGCAGTGCTAAACCCACGGTTTCCTCCTACGAGCAGTACTTC. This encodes CSAKPTVSSYEQYF.